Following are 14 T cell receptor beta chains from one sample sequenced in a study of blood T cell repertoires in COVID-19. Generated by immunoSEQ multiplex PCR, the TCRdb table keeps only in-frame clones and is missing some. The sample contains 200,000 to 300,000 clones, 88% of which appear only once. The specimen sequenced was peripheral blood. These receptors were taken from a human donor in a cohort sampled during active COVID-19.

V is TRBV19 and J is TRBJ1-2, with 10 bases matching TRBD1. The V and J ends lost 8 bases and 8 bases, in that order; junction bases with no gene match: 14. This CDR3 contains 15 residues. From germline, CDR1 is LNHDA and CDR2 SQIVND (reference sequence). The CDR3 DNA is TGTGCCAGTGGAAGGACAGGGGGTAAAGTAATGGGCTACACCTTC. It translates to CASGRTGGKVMGYTF.

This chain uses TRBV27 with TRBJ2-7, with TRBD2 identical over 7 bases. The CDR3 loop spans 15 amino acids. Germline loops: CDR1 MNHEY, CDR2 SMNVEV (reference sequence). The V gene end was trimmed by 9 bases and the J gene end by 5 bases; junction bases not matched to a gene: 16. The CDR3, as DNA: TGTGCCAGTTCCGGCGTATCGGGAGGTAGGGACGAGCAGTACTTC. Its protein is CASSGVSGGRDEQYF.

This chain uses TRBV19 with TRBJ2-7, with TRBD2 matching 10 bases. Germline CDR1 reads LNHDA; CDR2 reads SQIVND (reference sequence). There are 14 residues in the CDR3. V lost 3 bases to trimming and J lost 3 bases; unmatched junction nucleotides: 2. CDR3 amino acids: CASSIWTSGYEQYF. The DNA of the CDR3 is TGTGCCAGTAGTATTTGGACTAGCGGCTACGAGCAGTACTTC.

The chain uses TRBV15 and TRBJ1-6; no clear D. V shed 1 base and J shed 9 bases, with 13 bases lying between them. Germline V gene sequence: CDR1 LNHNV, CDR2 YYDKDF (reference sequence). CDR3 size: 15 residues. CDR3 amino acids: CATSRVKELGSPLHF. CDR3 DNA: TGTGCCACCAGCAGAGTAAAGGAGCTGGGTTCACCCCTCCACTTT.

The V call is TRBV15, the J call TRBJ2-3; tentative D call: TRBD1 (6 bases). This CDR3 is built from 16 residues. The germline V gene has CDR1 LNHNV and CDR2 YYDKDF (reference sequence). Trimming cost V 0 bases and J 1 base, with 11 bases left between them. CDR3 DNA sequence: TGTGCCACCAGCAGAGAAGGGGGTCATGGCACAGATACGCAGTATTTT. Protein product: CATSREGGHGTDTQYF.

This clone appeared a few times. CDR3 in amino acids: CASSLIGRSTEAFF. CDR3 DNA sequence: TGTGCCAGCAGCTTAATCGGGAGGAGCACTGAAGCTTTCTTT. The chain combines TRBV7-2 with TRBJ1-1; D gene uncertain. The CDR3 is 14 amino acids. CDR1 SGHTA and CDR2 FQGNSA come from the germline V gene. V was clipped by 2 bases and J by 4 bases, with 11 bases between them. Supplemented by reference TRBV7-2 and TRBJ1-1, the full variable domain reads GAGVSQSPSNKVTEKGKDVELRCDPISGHTALYWYRQSLGQGLEFLIYFQGNSAPDKSGLPSDRFSAERTGGSVSTLTIQRTQQEDSAVYLCASSLIGRSTEAFFGQGTRLTVV.

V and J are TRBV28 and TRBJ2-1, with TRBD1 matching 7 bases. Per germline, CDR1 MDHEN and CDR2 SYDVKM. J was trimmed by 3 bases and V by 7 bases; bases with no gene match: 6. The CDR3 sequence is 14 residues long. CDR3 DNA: TGTGCCAGCACCGGGACAGAGTTCTACAATGAGCAGTTCTTC. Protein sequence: CASTGTEFYNEQFF.

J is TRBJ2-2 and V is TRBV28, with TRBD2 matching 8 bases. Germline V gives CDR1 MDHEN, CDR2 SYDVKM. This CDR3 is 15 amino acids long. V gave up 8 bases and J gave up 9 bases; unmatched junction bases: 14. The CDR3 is CASDKSGRFFRELFF. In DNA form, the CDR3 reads TGTGCCAGCGACAAAAGCGGGAGATTCTTCCGGGAGCTGTTTTTT.

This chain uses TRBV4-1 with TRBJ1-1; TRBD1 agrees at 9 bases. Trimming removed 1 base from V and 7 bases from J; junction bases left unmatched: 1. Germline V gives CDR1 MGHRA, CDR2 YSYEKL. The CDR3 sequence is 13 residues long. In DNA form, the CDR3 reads TGCGCCAGCAGCCAAGGGGACAGGGTTGAAGCTTTCTTT. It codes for CASSQGDRVEAFF.

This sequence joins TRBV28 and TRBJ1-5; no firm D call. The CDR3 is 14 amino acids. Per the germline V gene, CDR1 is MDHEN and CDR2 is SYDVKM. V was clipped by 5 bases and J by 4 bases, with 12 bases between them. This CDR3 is CASSIPRVNQPQHF. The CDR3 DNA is TGTGCCAGCAGTATACCACGCGTAAATCAGCCCCAGCATTTT. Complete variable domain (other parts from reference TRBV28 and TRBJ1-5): DVKVTQSSRYLVKRTGEKVFLECVQDMDHENMFWYRQDPGLGLRLIYFSYDVKMKEKGDIPEGYSVSREKKERFSLILESASTNQTSMYLCASSIPRVNQPQHFGDGTRLSIL.

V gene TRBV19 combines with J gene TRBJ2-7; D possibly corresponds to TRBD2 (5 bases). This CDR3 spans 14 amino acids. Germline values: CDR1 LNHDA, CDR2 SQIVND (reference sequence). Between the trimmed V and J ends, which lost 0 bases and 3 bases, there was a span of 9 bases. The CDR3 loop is CASSIDLRGYEQYF. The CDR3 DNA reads TGTGCCAGTAGTATAGATCTTCGGGGCTACGAGCAGTACTTC.

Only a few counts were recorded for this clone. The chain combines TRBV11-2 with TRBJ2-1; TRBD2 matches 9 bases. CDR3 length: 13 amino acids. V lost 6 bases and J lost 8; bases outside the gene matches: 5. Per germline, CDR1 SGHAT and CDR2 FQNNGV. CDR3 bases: TGTGCCAGCAGGGGAGCGGGGGGACATGAGCAGTTCTTC. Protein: CASRGAGGHEQFF.

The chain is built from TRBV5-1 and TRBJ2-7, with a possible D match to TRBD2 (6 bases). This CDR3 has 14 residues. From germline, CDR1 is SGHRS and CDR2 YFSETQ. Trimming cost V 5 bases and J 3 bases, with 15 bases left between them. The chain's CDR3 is CASREGGTLYEQYF. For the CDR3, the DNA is TGCGCCAGCAGGGAGGGAGGAACTCTCTACGAGCAGTACTTC. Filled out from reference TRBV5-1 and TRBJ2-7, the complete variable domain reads KAGVTQTPRYLIKTRGQQVTLSCSPISGHRSVSWYQQTPGQGLQFLFEYFSETQRNKGNFPGRFSGRQFSNSRSEMNVSTLELGDSALYLCASREGGTLYEQYFGPGTRLTVT.

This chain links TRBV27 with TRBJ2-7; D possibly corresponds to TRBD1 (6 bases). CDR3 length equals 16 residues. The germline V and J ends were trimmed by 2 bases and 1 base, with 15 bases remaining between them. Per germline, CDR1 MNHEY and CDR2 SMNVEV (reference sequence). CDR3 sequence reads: CASSLQVTGPSYEQYF. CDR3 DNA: TGTGCCAGCAGTTTACAGGTCACAGGGCCATCCTACGAGCAGTACTTC.